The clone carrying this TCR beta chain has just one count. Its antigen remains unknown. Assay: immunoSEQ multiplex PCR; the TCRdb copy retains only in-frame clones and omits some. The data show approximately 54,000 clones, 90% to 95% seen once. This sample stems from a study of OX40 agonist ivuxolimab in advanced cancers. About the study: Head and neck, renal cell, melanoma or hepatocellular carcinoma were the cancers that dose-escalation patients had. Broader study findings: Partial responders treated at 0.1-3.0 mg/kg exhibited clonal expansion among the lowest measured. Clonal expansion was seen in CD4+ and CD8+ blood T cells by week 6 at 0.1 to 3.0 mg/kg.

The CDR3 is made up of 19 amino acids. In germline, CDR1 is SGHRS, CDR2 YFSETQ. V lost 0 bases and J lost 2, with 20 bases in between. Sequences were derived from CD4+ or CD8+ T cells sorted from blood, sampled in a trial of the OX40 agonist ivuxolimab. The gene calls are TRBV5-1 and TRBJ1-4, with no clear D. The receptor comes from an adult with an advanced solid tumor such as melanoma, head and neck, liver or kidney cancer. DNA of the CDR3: TGCGCCAGCAGCTTGGTTCGCACAGCGGTAGAATCGACTAATGAAAAACTGTTTTTT. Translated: CASSLVRTAVESTNEKLFF.